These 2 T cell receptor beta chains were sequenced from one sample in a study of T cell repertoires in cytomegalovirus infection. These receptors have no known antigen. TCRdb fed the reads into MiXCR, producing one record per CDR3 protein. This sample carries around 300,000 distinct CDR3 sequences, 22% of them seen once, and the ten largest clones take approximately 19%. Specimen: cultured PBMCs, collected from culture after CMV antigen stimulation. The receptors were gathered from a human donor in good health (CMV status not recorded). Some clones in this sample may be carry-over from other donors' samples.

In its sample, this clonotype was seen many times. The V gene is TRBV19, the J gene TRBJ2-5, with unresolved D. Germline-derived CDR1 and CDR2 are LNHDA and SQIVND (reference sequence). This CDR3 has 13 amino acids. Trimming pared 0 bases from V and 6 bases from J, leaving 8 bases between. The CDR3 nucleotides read TGTGCCAGTAGTATAGAACTGGGCCAGACCCAGTACTTC. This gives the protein CASSIELGQTQYF.

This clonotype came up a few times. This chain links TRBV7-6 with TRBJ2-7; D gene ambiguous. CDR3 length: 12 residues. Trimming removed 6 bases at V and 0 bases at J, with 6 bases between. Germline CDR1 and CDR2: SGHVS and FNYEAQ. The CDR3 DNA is TGTGCCAGCAGGGACCACTCCTACGAGCAGTACGTC. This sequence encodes CASRDHSYEQYV.